The clone carrying this TCR beta chain was observed once. Together with a sample-barcoded 5' primer, a J-beta primer mix was included in a second PCR lasting roughly 6 to 12 cycles. TCRdb re-analysed the 5' RACE reads in MiXCR, keeping a single row per CDR3 protein. The sample has about 1.4 million distinct CDR3 sequences; 59% are singletons. J was trimmed by 0 bases and V by 5 bases; bases with no gene match: 19. The germline gives CDR1 SEHNR, CDR2 FQNEAQ (reference sequence). CDR3 length equals 20 residues. The data were obtained in a study of blood T cells in healthy people across ages. Material: blood. V usage is TRBV7-9 and J usage is TRBJ2-3; 8 positions match TRBD2. This receptor was identified in a man in his late teens or twenties in good health. The CDR3 protein is CASSPTFASGPPPSTDTQYF. DNA of the CDR3: TGTGCCAGCAGCCCGACCTTCGCTAGCGGGCCCCCTCCTAGCACAGATACGCAGTATTTT. Looking up the rest from reference TRBV7-9 and TRBJ2-3 gives the full variable domain: DTGVSQNPRHKITKRGQNVTFRCDPISEHNRLYWYRQTLGQGPEFLTYFQNEAQLEKSRLLSDRFSAERPKGSFSTLEIQRTEQGDSAMYLCASSPTFASGPPPSTDTQYFGPGTRLTVL.